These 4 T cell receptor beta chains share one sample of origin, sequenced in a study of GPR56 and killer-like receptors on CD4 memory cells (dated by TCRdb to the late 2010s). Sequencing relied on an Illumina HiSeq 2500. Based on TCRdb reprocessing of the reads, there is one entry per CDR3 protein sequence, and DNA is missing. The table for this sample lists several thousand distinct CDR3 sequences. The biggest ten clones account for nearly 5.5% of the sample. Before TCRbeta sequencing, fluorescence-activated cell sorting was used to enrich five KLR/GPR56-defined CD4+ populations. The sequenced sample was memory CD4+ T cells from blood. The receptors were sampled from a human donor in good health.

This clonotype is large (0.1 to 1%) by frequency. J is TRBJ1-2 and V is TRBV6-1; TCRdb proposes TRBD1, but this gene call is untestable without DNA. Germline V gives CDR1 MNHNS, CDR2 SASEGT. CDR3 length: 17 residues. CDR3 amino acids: CASSPARTGATGYGYTF.

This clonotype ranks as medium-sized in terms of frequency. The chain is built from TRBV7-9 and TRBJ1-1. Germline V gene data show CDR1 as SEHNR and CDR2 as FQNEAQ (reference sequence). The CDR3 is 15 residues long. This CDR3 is CASSLGVTVNTEAFF. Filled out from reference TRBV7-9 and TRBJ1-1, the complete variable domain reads DTGVSQNPRHKITKRGQNVTFRCDPISEHNRLYWYRQTLGQGPEFLTYFQNEAQLEKSRLLSDRFSAERPKGSFSTLEIQRTEQGDSAMYLCASSLGVTVNTEAFFGQGTRLTVV.

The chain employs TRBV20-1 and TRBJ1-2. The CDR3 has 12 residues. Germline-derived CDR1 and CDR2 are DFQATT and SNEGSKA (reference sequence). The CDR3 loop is CSASWPQLGYTF.

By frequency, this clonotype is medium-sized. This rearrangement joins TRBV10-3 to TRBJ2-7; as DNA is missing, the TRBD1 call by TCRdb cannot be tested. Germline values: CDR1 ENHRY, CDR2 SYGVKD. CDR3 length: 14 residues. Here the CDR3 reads CASKGGPNLDEQYF.